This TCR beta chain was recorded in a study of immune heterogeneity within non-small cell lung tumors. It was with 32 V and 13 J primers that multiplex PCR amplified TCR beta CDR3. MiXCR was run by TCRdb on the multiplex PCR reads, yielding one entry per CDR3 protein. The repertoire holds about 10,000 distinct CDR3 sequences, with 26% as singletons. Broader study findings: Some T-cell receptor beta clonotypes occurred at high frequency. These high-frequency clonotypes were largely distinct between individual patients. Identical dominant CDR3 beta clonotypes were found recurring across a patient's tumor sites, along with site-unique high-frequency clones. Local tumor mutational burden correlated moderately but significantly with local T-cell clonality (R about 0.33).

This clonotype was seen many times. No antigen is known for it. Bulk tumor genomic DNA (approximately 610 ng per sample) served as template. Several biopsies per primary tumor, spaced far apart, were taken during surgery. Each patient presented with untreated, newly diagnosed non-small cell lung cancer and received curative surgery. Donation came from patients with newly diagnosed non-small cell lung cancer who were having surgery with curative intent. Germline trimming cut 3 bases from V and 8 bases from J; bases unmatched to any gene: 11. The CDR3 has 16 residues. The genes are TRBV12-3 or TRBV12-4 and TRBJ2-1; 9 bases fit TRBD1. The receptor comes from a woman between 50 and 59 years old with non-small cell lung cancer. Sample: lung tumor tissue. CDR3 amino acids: CASSFPSGTGRDEQFF. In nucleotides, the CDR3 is TGTGCCAGCAGTTTTCCGAGCGGGACAGGGAGAGATGAGCAGTTCTTC.